This entry concerns a single T cell receptor beta chain. Its antigen remains unknown. A read error may produce the germline difference seen at one junction end. These data come from a study of tumor and adjacent non-tumor tissue in lung cancer. Three rounds of nested PCR, following a modified ARM-PCR protocol, produced the TCRbeta library. MiXCR, applied by TCRdb to the multiplex PCR reads, yields one record per CDR3 protein. The sample yields some 100,000 distinct CDR3 sequences, approximately 80% seen once. Germline loops: CDR1 SGHAT, CDR2 FQNNGV. CDR3 size: 14 residues. No cell sorting was done before RNA was extracted from the tissue. Distant lung tissue was collected more than 3 cm away from the tumor edge. Points from the study as a whole: Top 100 clones took a larger repertoire share in normal lung. Compared with tumor, normal lung showed significantly lower TCR diversity.

The V gene is TRBV11-2, the J gene TRBJ2-1; weak D call: TRBD1 (5 bases). The TCR was taken from a man aged 60-69 years with small cell lung cancer. The sample consisted of distant non-tumor lung tissue. This CDR3 reads CTNQKQQGDNEQFF. For the CDR3, the DNA is TGTACCAACCAGAAGCAGCAGGGCGACAATGAGCAGTTTTTC.